This passage covers 6 T cell receptor beta chains from one sample sequenced in a study of regulatory T cells in long-lasting Graves disease. The TCR beta library used iRepertoire HTBI primers with Arm-PCR amplification of CDR3. In TCRdb, the multiplex PCR reads were re-called with MiXCR into one record per CDR3 protein. The sample shows around 300,000 distinct CDR3 sequences, 20% to 25% of them seen only once. Time point in this sample: persistent/refractory GD, antithyroid drugs over 5 years with positive TRAb. The TCR library was made from RNA that had been extracted from PBMCs in TRIzol. Sequencing was performed on peripheral blood mononuclear cells (PBMCs), taken when the disease was refractory, from a patient treated with antithyroid drugs. These TCRs come from a female donor with Graves disease.

This clonotype came up a few times. Here the CDR3 reads CSVLTERGAYEQYF. As DNA, the CDR3 is TGCAGCGTTTTGACGGAGCGGGGGGCCTACGAGCAGTACTTC. The chain has TRBV29-1 and TRBJ2-7; 9 positions agree with TRBD2. Germline V gene sequence: CDR1 SQVTM, CDR2 ANQGSEA. The CDR3 consists of 14 residues. Trimming at V came to 5 bases and at J to 2 bases, leaving 7 bases not matched to a gene.

This chain joins TRBV11-2 and TRBJ2-6, with 7 bases that match TRBD1. The germline V gene encodes CDR1 SGHAT and CDR2 FQNNGV. V was pared by 9 bases and J by 2 bases, with 1 base of the junction left unmatched. The CDR3 is made up of 13 amino acids. The CDR3 is CASTGAGANVLTF. The DNA for the CDR3 is TGTGCCAGTACAGGGGCTGGGGCCAACGTCCTGACTTTC.

In its sample, this clonotype was seen many times. The rearrangement joins TRBV7-9 to TRBJ1-1; unclear D gene. Trimming shortened V by 1 base and J by 8 bases, and 11 bases separated the two germline ends. From germline, CDR1 is SEHNR and CDR2 FQNEAQ (reference sequence). CDR3 size: 13 residues. This chain's CDR3 is CASSLEPSTEAFF. For the CDR3, the DNA is TGTGCCAGCAGCTTAGAACCATCAACAGAAGCTTTCTTT.

This clonotype was counted a few times. V gene TRBV6-2 or TRBV6-3 combines with J gene TRBJ1-2, with 8 bases fitting TRBD1. J lost 4 bases, V lost 4 bases, and 8 bases had no gene match. Germline V gives CDR1 MNHEY, CDR2 SVGEGT. The CDR3 contains 15 residues. CDR3 in amino acids: CASSSQDRAGYGYTF. The CDR3 bases are TGTGCCAGCAGTTCCCAGGACAGGGCTGGCTATGGCTACACCTTC.

This clonotype showed up many times. The V and J genes are TRBV18 and TRBJ1-1; D may be TRBD1 (5 bases). This CDR3 has 13 amino acids. Germline-derived CDR1 and CDR2 are KGHSH and LQKENI. V dropped 4 bases and J dropped 7 bases, with 13 bases sitting between them. CDR3 residues: CASSLGLTGEAFF. CDR3 nucleotide sequence: TGTGCCAGCTCACTGGGATTAACAGGTGAAGCTTTCTTT.

The chain uses TRBV19 and TRBJ1-6, with TRBD1 matching over 10 bases. The germline CDR1 and CDR2 sequences are LNHDA and SQIVND (reference sequence). J lost 9 bases, V lost 3 bases, and 8 bases had no gene match. The CDR3 loop spans 16 amino acids. The CDR3 protein is CASSITRTGGASPLHF. The CDR3, as DNA: TGTGCCAGTAGTATCACAAGGACAGGGGGTGCTTCACCCCTCCACTTT. Variable domain in full (rest from reference TRBV19 and TRBJ1-6): DGGITQSPKYLFRKEGQNVTLSCEQNLNHDAMYWYRQDPGQGLRLIYYSQIVNDFQKGDIAEGYSVSREKKESFPLTVTSAQKNPTAFYLCASSITRTGGASPLHFGNGTRLTVT.